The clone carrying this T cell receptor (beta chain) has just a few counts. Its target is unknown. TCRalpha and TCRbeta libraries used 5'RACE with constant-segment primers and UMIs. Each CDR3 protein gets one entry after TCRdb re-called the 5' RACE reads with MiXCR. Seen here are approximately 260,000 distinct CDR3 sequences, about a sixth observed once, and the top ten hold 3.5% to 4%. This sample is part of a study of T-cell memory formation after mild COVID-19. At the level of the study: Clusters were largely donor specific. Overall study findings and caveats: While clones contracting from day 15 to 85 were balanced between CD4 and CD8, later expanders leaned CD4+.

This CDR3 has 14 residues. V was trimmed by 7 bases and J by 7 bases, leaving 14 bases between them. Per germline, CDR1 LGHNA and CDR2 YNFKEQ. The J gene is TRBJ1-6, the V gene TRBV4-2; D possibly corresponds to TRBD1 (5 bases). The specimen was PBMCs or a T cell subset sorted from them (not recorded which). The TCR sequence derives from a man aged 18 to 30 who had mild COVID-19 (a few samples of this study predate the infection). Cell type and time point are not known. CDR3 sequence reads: CASNPRVENSPLHF. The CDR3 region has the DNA TGTGCCAGCAACCCCAGGGTGGAAAATTCACCCCTCCACTTT.